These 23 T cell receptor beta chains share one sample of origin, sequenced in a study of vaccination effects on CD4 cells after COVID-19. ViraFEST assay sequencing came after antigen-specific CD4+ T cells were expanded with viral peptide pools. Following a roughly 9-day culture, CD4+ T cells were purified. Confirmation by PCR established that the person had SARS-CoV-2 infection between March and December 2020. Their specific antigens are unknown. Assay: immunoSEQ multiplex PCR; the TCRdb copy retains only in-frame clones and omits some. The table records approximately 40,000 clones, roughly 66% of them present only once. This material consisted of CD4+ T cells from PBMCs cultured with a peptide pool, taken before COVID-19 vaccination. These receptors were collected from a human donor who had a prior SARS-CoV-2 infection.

CDR3 DNA: TGTGCCAGCAGCCCGGACAGGTGGAACTATGGCTACACCTTC. It yields the protein CASSPDRWNYGYTF. V is TRBV5-4 and J is TRBJ1-2; 7 bases align to TRBD1. The CDR3 contains 14 residues. CDR1 SGHNT and CDR2 YYREEE come from the germline V gene (reference sequence). V shed 4 bases and J 2 bases; nucleotides not matched to a gene: 5.

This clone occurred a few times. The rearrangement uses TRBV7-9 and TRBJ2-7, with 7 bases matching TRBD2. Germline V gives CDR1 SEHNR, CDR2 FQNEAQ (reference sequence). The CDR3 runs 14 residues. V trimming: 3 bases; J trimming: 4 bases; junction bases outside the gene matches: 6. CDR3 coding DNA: TGTGCCAGCAGCTTGGGGGGGACGTCGTACGAGCAGTACTTC. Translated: CASSLGGTSYEQYF. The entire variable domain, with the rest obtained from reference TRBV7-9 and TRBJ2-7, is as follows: DTGVSQNPRHKITKRGQNVTFRCDPISEHNRLYWYRQTLGQGPEFLTYFQNEAQLEKSRLLSDRFSAERPKGSFSTLEIQRTEQGDSAMYLCASSLGGTSYEQYFGPGTRLTVT.

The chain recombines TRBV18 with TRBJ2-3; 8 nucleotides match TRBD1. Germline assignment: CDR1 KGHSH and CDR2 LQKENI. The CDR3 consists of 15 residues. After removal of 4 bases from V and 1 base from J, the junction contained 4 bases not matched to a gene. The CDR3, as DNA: TGTGCCAGCTCACTTCAGACAGGGGGCACAGATACGCAGTATTTT. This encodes CASSLQTGGTDTQYF.

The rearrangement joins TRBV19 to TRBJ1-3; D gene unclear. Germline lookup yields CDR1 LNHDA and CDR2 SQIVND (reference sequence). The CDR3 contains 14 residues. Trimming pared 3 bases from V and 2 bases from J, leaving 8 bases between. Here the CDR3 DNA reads TGTGCCAGTAGTATTTCTTGGGCTGGAAACACCATATATTTT. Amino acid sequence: CASSISWAGNTIYF.

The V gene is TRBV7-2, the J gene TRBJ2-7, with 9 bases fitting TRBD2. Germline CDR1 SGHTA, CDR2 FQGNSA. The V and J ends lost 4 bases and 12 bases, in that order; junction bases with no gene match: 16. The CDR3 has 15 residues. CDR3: CASSSSGGYGGLSYF. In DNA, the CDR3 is TGTGCCAGCAGCTCCAGCGGGGGGTATGGGGGGTTGTCGTACTTC.

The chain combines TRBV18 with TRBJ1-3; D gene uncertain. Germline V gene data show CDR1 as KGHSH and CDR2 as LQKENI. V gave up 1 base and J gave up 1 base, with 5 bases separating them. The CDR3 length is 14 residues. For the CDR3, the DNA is TGTGCCAGCTCACCACTGGGTTCTGGAAACACCATATATTTT. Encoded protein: CASSPLGSGNTIYF. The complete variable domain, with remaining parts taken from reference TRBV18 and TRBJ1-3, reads NAGVMQNPRHLVRRRGQEARLRCSPMKGHSHVYWYRQLPEEGLKFMVYLQKENIIDESGMPKERFSAEFPKEGPSILRIQQVVRGDSAAYFCASSPLGSGNTIYFGEGSWLTVV.

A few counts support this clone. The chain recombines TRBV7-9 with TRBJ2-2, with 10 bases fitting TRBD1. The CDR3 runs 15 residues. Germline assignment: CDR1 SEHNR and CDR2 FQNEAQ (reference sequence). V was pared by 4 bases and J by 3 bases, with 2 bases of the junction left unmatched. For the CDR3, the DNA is TGTGCCAGCAGCTCCGGACAGGGGGACACCGGGGAGCTGTTTTTT. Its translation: CASSSGQGDTGELFF.

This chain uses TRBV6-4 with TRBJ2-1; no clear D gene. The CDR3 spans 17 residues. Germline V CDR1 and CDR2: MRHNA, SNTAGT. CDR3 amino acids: CANPLAPLQDSYNEQFF. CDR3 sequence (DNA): TGTGCAAACCCCCTGGCCCCGTTACAAGACTCCTACAATGAGCAGTTCTTC.

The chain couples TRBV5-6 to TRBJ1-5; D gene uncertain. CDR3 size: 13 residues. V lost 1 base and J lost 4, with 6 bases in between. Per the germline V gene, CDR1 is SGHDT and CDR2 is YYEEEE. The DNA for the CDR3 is TGTGCCAGCAGCTTGCCCGGGAATCAGCCCCAGCATTTT. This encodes CASSLPGNQPQHF.

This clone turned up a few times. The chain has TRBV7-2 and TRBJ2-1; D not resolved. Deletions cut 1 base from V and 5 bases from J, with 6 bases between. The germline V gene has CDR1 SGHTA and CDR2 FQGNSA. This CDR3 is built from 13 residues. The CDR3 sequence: CASSLGRDNEQFF. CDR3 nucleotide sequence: TGTGCCAGCAGCTTAGGGCGCGACAATGAGCAGTTCTTC.

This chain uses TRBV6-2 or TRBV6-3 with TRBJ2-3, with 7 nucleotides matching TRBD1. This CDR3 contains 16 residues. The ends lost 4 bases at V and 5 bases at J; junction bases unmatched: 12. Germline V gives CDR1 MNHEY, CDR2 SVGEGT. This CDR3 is CASSSLRWTGLDTQYF. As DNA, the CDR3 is TGTGCCAGCAGTTCGCTACGCTGGACAGGCTTAGATACGCAGTATTTT.

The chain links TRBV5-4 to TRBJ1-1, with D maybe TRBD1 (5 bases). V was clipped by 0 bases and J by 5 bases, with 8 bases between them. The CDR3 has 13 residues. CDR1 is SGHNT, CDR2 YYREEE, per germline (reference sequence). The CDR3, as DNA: TGTGCCAGCAGCTTGGAACGGGGGACTGAAGCTTTCTTT. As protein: CASSLERGTEAFF.

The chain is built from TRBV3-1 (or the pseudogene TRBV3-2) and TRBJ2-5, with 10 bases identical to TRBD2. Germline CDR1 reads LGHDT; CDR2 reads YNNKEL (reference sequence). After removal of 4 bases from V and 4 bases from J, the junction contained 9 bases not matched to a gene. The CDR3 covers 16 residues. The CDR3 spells CASSPVKRGGVETQYF. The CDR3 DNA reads TGTGCCAGCAGCCCAGTTAAGCGGGGGGGCGTAGAGACCCAGTACTTC.

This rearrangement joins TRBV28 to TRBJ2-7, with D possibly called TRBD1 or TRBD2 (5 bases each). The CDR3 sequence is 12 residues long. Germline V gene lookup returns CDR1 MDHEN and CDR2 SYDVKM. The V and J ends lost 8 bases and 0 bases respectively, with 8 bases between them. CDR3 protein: CASSGTSYEQYF. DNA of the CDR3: TGTGCCAGCTCGGGGACCTCCTACGAGCAGTACTTC.

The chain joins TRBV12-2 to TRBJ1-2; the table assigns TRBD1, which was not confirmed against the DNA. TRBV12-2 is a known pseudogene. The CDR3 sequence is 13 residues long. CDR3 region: CASRFLDRVGYTF. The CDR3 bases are TGTGCAAGTCGCTTCCTAGACAGGGTTGGCTACACCTTC.

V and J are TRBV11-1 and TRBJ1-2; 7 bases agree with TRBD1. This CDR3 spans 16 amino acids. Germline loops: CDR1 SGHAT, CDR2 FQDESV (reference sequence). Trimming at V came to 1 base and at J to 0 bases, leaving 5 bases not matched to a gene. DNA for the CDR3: TGTGCCAGCAGCTTAGTAACCGGGACAGCTAACTATGGCTACACCTTC. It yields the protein CASSLVTGTANYGYTF.

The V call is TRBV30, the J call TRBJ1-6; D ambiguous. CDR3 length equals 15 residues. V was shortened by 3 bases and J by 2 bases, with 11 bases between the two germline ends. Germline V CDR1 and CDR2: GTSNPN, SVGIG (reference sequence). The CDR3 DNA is TGTGCCTGGAGGGTAGGATTCCCCTATAATTCACCCCTCCACTTT. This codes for CAWRVGFPYNSPLHF.

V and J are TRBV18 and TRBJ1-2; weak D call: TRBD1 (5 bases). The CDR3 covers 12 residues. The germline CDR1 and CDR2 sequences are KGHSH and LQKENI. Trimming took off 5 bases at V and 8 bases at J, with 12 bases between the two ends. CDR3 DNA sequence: TGTGCCAGCTCAGAGACCAGGGAGGGCTACACCTTC. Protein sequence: CASSETREGYTF.

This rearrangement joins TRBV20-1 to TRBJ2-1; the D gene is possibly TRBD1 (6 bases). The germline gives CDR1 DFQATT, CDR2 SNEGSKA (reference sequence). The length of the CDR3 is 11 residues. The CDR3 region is CSVQGRNEQFF. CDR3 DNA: TGCAGCGTACAGGGTAGGAATGAGCAGTTCTTC.

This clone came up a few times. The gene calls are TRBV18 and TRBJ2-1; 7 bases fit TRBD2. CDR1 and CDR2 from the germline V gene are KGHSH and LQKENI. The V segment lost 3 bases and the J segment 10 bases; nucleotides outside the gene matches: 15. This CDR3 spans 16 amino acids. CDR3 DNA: TGTGCCAGCTCACCTCGGGCGGGAGATTTACTTGGAGAGCAGTTCTTC. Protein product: CASSPRAGDLLGEQFF.

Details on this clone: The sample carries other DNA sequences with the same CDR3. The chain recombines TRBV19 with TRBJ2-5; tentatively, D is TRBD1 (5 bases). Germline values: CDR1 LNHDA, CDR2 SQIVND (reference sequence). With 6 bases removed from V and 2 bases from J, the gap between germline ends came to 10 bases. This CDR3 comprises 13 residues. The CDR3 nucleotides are TGTGCCAGTAGCCGACAGAGACAAGAGACCCAGTACTTC. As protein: CASSRQRQETQYF.

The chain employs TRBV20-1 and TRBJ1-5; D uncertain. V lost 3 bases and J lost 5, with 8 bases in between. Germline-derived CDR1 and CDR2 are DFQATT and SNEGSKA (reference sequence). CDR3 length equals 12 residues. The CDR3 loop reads CSASSGDQPQHF. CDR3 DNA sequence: TGCAGTGCTAGTTCGGGTGATCAGCCCCAGCATTTT.

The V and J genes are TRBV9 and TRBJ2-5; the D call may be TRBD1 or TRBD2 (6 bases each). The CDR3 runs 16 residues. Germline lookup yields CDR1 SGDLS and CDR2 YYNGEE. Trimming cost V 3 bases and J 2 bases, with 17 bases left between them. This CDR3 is CASSARGGTVQETQYF. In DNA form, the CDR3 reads TGTGCCAGCAGCGCCCGAGGGGGGACGGTACAAGAGACCCAGTACTTC.